These 16 T cell receptor beta chains share one sample of origin, sequenced in a study of shared clonotypes between healthy human individuals (dated by TCRdb to the early 2020s). Library prep was done by the immunoSEQ multiplex PCR assay. The table was pulled from immuneACCESS by TCRdb, which kept in-frame rearrangements only. Such tables lose some clones; where checked, under half of the loss comes from unresolved V genes, and the rest has no known cause. This sample is represented by 2 million to 2.5 million clones; approximately 95% of them were singletons. The top ten constitute roughly 1% of the sample. For the CD8 naive samples, CD45RO-negative cells were positively selected for CCR7, yielding a CD45RA+CCR7+ population from which TemRA cells were excluded. The sequencing sample was made of naive CD8+ T cells sorted from blood. The sample's cell subset or site, from its label and the paper: CD45RA+CCR7+. These TCRs come from a man aged 18 to 29 in good health.

V is TRBV7-8 and J is TRBJ2-1; TRBD1 matches 8 bases. The V segment lost 5 bases and the J segment 6 bases; nucleotides outside the gene matches: 9. The V gene's germline CDR1 is SGHVS and CDR2 FQNEAQ. The CDR3 is 15 residues long. In DNA form, the CDR3 reads TGTGCCAGCAGCCAACTACTGGACAGGGCCAATGAGCAGTTCTTC. Its protein product is CASSQLLDRANEQFF.

The genes are TRBV6-1 and TRBJ2-7; D unclear. Trimming stripped 3 bases from V and 2 bases from J, with 11 bases between. The CDR3 totals 14 residues. CDR1 is MNHNS, CDR2 SASEGT, per germline. As DNA, the CDR3 is TGTGCCAGCAGTGAGGAACACGGCCCCTACGAGCAGTACTTC. As protein: CASSEEHGPYEQYF.

The V and J genes are TRBV13 and TRBJ2-3, with 13 bases identical to TRBD2. Trimming at V came to 1 base and at J to 2 bases, leaving 6 bases not matched to a gene. CDR1 PRHDT and CDR2 FYEKMQ come from the germline V gene (reference sequence). This CDR3 is built from 18 residues. CDR3 region: CASSLAGTSGTTTDTQYF. The CDR3 nucleotides are TGTGCCAGCAGCTTAGCTGGGACTAGCGGGACCACCACAGATACGCAGTATTTT.

The chain uses TRBV14 and TRBJ2-3, with D possibly TRBD1 on 6 matching bases. This CDR3 has 15 residues. Germline V lookup: CDR1 SGHDN, CDR2 FVKESK. Trimming removed 5 bases at V and 4 bases at J, with 16 bases between. The CDR3 spells CASSKGIAGADTQYF. DNA for the CDR3: TGTGCCAGCAGCAAAGGTATCGCAGGGGCAGATACGCAGTATTTT.

The chain recombines TRBV19 with TRBJ2-7; D is tentatively TRBD1 or TRBD2 (5 bases each). This CDR3 contains 15 residues. With 1 base removed from V and 7 bases from J, the gap between germline ends came to 17 bases. Germline CDR1 LNHDA, CDR2 SQIVND (reference sequence). DNA of the CDR3: TGTGCCAGTAGTATAGGTCTGGGGACCACCTGGGAGCAGTACTTC. Translating it yields CASSIGLGTTWEQYF. Based on the CDR3 plus reference TRBV19 and TRBJ2-7, the full variable domain is DGGITQSPKYLFRKEGQNVTLSCEQNLNHDAMYWYRQDPGQGLRLIYYSQIVNDFQKGDIAEGYSVSREKKESFPLTVTSAQKNPTAFYLCASSIGLGTTWEQYFGPGTRLTVT.

In this sample, this clone turned up once. The chain recombines TRBV5-4 with TRBJ2-2, with TRBD1 matching over 9 bases. J gave up 5 bases and V 4 bases, and 12 bases lay outside the gene matches. The CDR3 is 17 amino acids. Germline-derived CDR1 and CDR2 are SGHNT and YYREEE (reference sequence). The CDR3 coding sequence is TGTGCCAGCAGCCCCCTTGGGACAGGGTACAATACCGGGGAGCTGTTTTTT. It translates to CASSPLGTGYNTGELFF.

This clone was found once. V usage is TRBV9 and J usage is TRBJ1-1, with D hard to call. Deletions cut 0 bases from V and 4 bases from J, with 13 bases between. CDR3 length equals 15 residues. Germline CDR1 SGDLS, CDR2 YYNGEE. CDR3 nucleotides: TGTGCCAGCAGCGTAGAGGAAGGGCCGAGCACTGAAGCTTTCTTT. Its translation: CASSVEEGPSTEAFF. The variable domain in full, with the rest retrieved from reference TRBV9 and TRBJ1-1, is DSGVTQTPKHLITATGQRVTLRCSPRSGDLSVYWYQQSLDQGLQFLIQYYNGEERAKGNILERFSAQQFPDLHSELNLSSLELGDSALYFCASSVEEGPSTEAFFGQGTRLTVV.

The rearrangement links TRBV10-1 to TRBJ2-1, with TRBD2 identical over 11 bases. The CDR3 contains 14 residues. Per germline, CDR1 WNHNN and CDR2 SYGVQD (reference sequence). Trimming took 2 bases from V and 9 from J; bases not matched to a gene: 3. CDR3 in amino acids: CASSEIGTSGEQFF. CDR3 nucleotide sequence: TGCGCCAGCAGTGAGATAGGGACTAGCGGTGAGCAGTTCTTC.

The chain carries TRBV4-1 and TRBJ2-1, with no clear D. The germline CDR1 and CDR2 sequences are MGHRA and YSYEKL. V was cut by 4 bases and J by 7 bases, with 14 bases left in between. This CDR3 has 14 amino acids. CDR3 in DNA: TGCGCCAGCAGCCGAGTTATATTCCAGAATGAGCAGTTCTTC. It yields the protein CASSRVIFQNEQFF.

This clone was detected only once. The J gene is TRBJ1-4, the V gene TRBV7-9; the match to TRBD1 covers 7 bases. Trimming removed 4 bases from V and 5 bases from J; junction bases left unmatched: 7. The CDR3 sequence is 15 residues long. Looked up from germline, CDR1 is SEHNR and CDR2 is FQNEAQ (reference sequence). The CDR3 coding sequence is TGTGCCAGCAGCTCCGTGACAGGGATCAATGAAAAACTGTTTTTT. The encoded protein is CASSSVTGINEKLFF. Combining the CDR3 with reference TRBV7-9 and TRBJ1-4 gives the whole variable domain DTGVSQNPRHKITKRGQNVTFRCDPISEHNRLYWYRQTLGQGPEFLTYFQNEAQLEKSRLLSDRFSAERPKGSFSTLEIQRTEQGDSAMYLCASSSVTGINEKLFFGSGTQLSVL.

This chain connects TRBV27 to TRBJ2-1; 8 bases match TRBD2. Germline loops: CDR1 MNHEY, CDR2 SMNVEV (reference sequence). This CDR3 has 16 residues. Trimming removed 7 bases from V and 3 bases from J; junction bases left unmatched: 11. CDR3 amino acids: CASIPSAGELYNEQFF. The DNA for the CDR3 is TGTGCCAGCATTCCCTCAGCGGGAGAGCTCTACAATGAGCAGTTCTTC.

The chain uses TRBV5-4 and TRBJ2-7, with TRBD1 identical over 9 bases. Trimming at V came to 4 bases and at J to 0 bases, leaving 5 bases not matched to a gene. CDR1 and CDR2 (germline): SGHNT, YYREEE (reference sequence). This CDR3 is 15 amino acids long. CDR3: CASSHRGPSSYEQYF. The CDR3 DNA reads as TGTGCCAGCAGCCACAGGGGGCCGAGCTCCTACGAGCAGTACTTC.

In its sample, this clone was seen once. The rearrangement joins TRBV6-1 to TRBJ2-7; 10 nucleotides match TRBD1. The V gene end was trimmed by 3 bases and the J gene end by 7 bases; junction bases not matched to a gene: 12. Looked up from germline, CDR1 is MNHNS and CDR2 is SASEGT. The CDR3 loop spans 16 amino acids. The CDR3: CASSDPRGDRGGEQYF. CDR3 bases: TGTGCCAGCAGTGACCCAAGGGGGGACAGGGGTGGGGAGCAGTACTTC.

The chain couples TRBV27 to TRBJ2-7; D is ambiguous. CDR1 MNHEY and CDR2 SMNVEV come from the germline V gene (reference sequence). Trimming took 2 bases from V and 2 from J, leaving 10 bases between them. The CDR3 sequence is 14 residues long. Here the CDR3 DNA reads TGTGCCAGCAGTTTAGTTCCAGGCCCCTACGAGCAGTACTTC. It is translated as CASSLVPGPYEQYF.

The chain carries TRBV19 and TRBJ1-4, with D unclear. Trimming took off 2 bases at V and 7 bases at J, with 8 bases between the two ends. Germline CDR1 is LNHDA and CDR2 is SQIVND (reference sequence). CDR3 size: 13 residues. CDR3 sequence reads: CASSILAGEKLFF. The CDR3 DNA reads TGTGCCAGTAGTATACTGGCTGGTGAAAAACTGTTTTTT. The whole variable domain, remainder taken from reference TRBV19 and TRBJ1-4, is DGGITQSPKYLFRKEGQNVTLSCEQNLNHDAMYWYRQDPGQGLRLIYYSQIVNDFQKGDIAEGYSVSREKKESFPLTVTSAQKNPTAFYLCASSILAGEKLFFGSGTQLSVL.

The rearrangement links TRBV7-9 to TRBJ2-1; no clear D. The CDR3 is 13 residues long. V was clipped by 5 bases and J by 8 bases, with 13 bases between them. Germline V CDR1 and CDR2: SEHNR, FQNEAQ (reference sequence). The CDR3, as DNA: TGTGCCAGCAGCGCTGATCTTGACCATGAGCAGTTCTTC. This codes for CASSADLDHEQFF.